This T cell receptor (beta chain) was sequenced in a study of early T cells in non-severe SARS-CoV-2 infection. Findings and caveats of the study: VDJdb matches were skewed toward anti-spike CD8 T cell responses.

On this clonotype itself: Its antigen remains unknown.

TCRdb analysed the 5' RACE reads with MiXCR anew, one entry per CDR3 protein. The data contain tens of thousands of distinct CDR3 sequences, 8.7% of them singletons. Germline CDR1 and CDR2: SGHRS and YFSETQ. The CDR3 runs to 14 residues. Trimming shortened V by 4 bases and J by 2 bases, and 12 bases separated the two germline ends. The gene calls are TRBV5-1 and TRBJ1-2; D might be TRBD1 (5 bases). The receptor was isolated from an adult who was a healthcare worker with PCR-confirmed SARS-CoV-2 infection or an uninfected control (not recorded which). Source: whole blood, taken at baseline. CDR3 residues: CASSRGDGNYGYTF. The DNA for the CDR3 is TGCGCCAGCAGCAGGGGTGACGGCAACTATGGCTACACCTTC.